This passage covers 8 T cell receptor beta chains from one sample sequenced in a study of T-cell reconstitution after alpha-beta-depleted transplantation in children. Molecular barcoding with unique molecular identifiers was used for the TCRbeta library. TCRdb re-derived calls from the PCR reads in MiXCR, one entry per CDR3 protein. Here the sample spans around 240,000 distinct CDR3 sequences, 6.5% to 10% being singletons. The input for sequencing was PBMCs, mostly from graft donor cells, taken 180 days after TCRalphabeta/CD19-depleted stem cell transplant. The receptors derive from a male patient younger than 18 who had a stem cell transplant for acute lymphoblastic leukemia, so the T cells may come from the graft donor.

This clonotype was detected ten times or more. The chain couples TRBV10-2 to TRBJ1-5, with D tentatively TRBD1 (6 bases). V gave up 10 bases and J gave up 3 bases, with 22 bases separating them. The CDR3 runs 16 residues. The V gene's germline CDR1 is WSHSY and CDR2 SAAADI. The CDR3 here is CANAGGARAHNQPQHF. The DNA of the CDR3 is TGCGCCAACGCCGGGGGGGCCAGGGCCCACAATCAGCCCCAGCATTTT.

This clonotype was found many times. The chain employs TRBV25-1 and TRBJ1-5; D uncertain. Germline CDR1 MGHDK, CDR2 SYGVNS. V dropped 1 base and J dropped 0 bases, with 22 bases sitting between them. CDR3 size: 20 residues. CDR3: CASSESAWGPLKDSNQPQHF. CDR3 DNA: TGTGCCAGCAGTGAATCAGCATGGGGTCCGTTAAAGGATAGCAATCAGCCCCAGCATTTT. The variable domain in full, completed from reference TRBV25-1 and TRBJ1-5, reads EADIYQTPRYLVIGTGKKITLECSQTMGHDKMYWYQQDPGMELHLIHYSYGVNSTEKGDLSSESTVSRIRTEHFPLTLESARPSHTSQYLCASSESAWGPLKDSNQPQHFGDGTRLSIL.

This clonotype was counted between two and nine times. This chain links TRBV7-3 with TRBJ2-5; D is perhaps TRBD2 (6 bases). Germline CDR1 reads SGHTA; CDR2 reads FQGTGA. The CDR3 is made up of 13 amino acids. Trimming took 5 bases from V and 2 from J, leaving 9 bases between them. CDR3 DNA: TGTGCCAGCAGCCGGGACTCTCAAGAGACCCAGTACTTC. It translates to CASSRDSQETQYF. Supplemented by reference TRBV7-3 and TRBJ2-5, the full variable domain reads GAGVSQTPSNKVTEKGKYVELRCDPISGHTALYWYRQSLGQGPEFLIYFQGTGAADDSGLPNDRFFAVRPEGSVSTLKIQRTERGDSAVYLCASSRDSQETQYFGPGTRLLVL.

At least ten counts were recorded for this clonotype. The chain combines TRBV7-8 with TRBJ1-2, with TRBD1 as a possible D gene (5 bases). Germline assignment: CDR1 SGHVS and CDR2 FQNEAQ. CDR3 length equals 14 residues. The ends were cut back, 4 bases at V and 1 base at J, with 10 bases in the middle. The CDR3 DNA follows: TGTGCCAGCAGCTCGACAGCTTTTAACTATGGCTACACCTTC. This codes for CASSSTAFNYGYTF.

About this clonotype: A much larger clone is a single base away; this may be a read error. This chain uses TRBV5-5 with TRBJ2-3; TRBD2 agrees at 7 bases. The CDR3 contains 14 residues. The germline V gene has CDR1 SGHKS and CDR2 YYEKEE (reference sequence). The CDR3 loop is CASTHGRSGDRQYF. In nucleotides, the CDR3 is TGTGCCAGCACCCACGGGAGGTCGGGGGATAGGCAGTATTTT.

Many counts were recorded for this clonotype. V usage is TRBV5-1 and J usage is TRBJ2-5; D is perhaps TRBD1 (7 bases). Trimming cost V 4 bases and J 1 base, with 11 bases left between them. CDR1 is SGHRS, CDR2 YFSETQ, per germline. This CDR3 is built from 14 residues. In nucleotides, the CDR3 is TGCGCCAGCAGCGCGGGACAGCGCCAAGAGACCCAGTACTTC. This encodes CASSAGQRQETQYF. Complete variable domain (other parts from reference TRBV5-1 and TRBJ2-5): KAGVTQTPRYLIKTRGQQVTLSCSPISGHRSVSWYQQTPGQGLQFLFEYFSETQRNKGNFPGRFSGRQFSNSRSEMNVSTLELGDSALYLCASSAGQRQETQYFGPGTRLLVL.

This clonotype was detected many times. An end of the junction differs from the germline gene, which may be a read error. This chain links TRBV13 with TRBJ1-3; possible D gene TRBD1, 6 bases. Germline CDR1 and CDR2: PRHDT and FYEKMQ (reference sequence). CDR3 length: 15 residues. The CDR3 DNA sequence: TGTGCCAGCAGCCTAGGACAGAGCTCTGGAAACACCATATATTTT. Amino acids: CASSLGQSSGNTIYF.

This clonotype appeared many times. The chain has TRBV11-1 and TRBJ2-7, with D possibly matching TRBD1 (6 bases). V lost 1 base and J 3 bases, leaving 28 bases between the germline ends. Germline CDR1 and CDR2: SGHAT and FQDESV (reference sequence). The CDR3 length is 20 residues. CDR3: CASSLGPTPQGNTGSYEQYF. The CDR3 nucleotides read TGTGCCAGCAGCTTAGGCCCCACCCCTCAGGGGAACACAGGCAGCTACGAGCAGTACTTC.